Each of the 27 T cell receptor beta chains below was sequenced from the same sample in a study of OX40 agonist ivuxolimab in advanced cancers. Generated by immunoSEQ multiplex PCR, the TCRdb table keeps only in-frame clones and is missing some. The sample holds over 90,000 clones, roughly 94% seen once. The sequencing here drew on CD4+ or CD8+ T cells sorted from blood, taken in a trial of the OX40 agonist ivuxolimab. Receptor source: an adult with an advanced solid tumor such as melanoma, head and neck, liver or kidney cancer.

The rearrangement links TRBV5-4 to TRBJ2-6; 8 bases are shared with TRBD1. Per germline, CDR1 SGHNT and CDR2 YYREEE (reference sequence). This CDR3 is 16 amino acids long. V lost 2 bases to trimming and J lost 2 bases; unmatched junction nucleotides: 3. CDR3: CASSFGQGAGANVLTF. In DNA, the CDR3 is TGTGCCAGCAGCTTCGGACAGGGAGCTGGGGCCAACGTCCTGACTTTC.

The CDR3 loop reads CASSPRLGGSYEQYF. CDR3 DNA sequence: TGTGCCAGTAGTCCCCGTCTGGGGGGTTCCTACGAGCAGTACTTC. This chain uses TRBV19 with TRBJ2-7, with a tentative D call TRBD2 (6 bases). The V gene lost 5 bases and the J gene lost 1 base, with 15 bases spanning the gap. The CDR3 loop spans 15 amino acids. Germline V gene data show CDR1 as LNHDA and CDR2 as SQIVND (reference sequence).

The genes are TRBV11-1 and TRBJ1-2; D unclear. V lost 2 bases, J lost 2 bases, and 15 bases lay in between. Germline CDR1 and CDR2: SGHAT and FQDESV (reference sequence). CDR3 size: 16 residues. The CDR3 DNA sequence: TGTGCCAGCAGCTTAATAGTGGGATCAACCAACTATGGCTACACCTTC. It specifies CASSLIVGSTNYGYTF. Full variable domain (remainder filled in from reference TRBV11-1 and TRBJ1-2): EAEVAQSPRYKITEKSQAVAFWCDPISGHATLYWYRQILGQGPELLVQFQDESVVDDSQLPKDRFSAERLKGVDSTLKIQPAELGDSAMYLCASSLIVGSTNYGYTFGSGTRLTVV.

This sequence joins TRBV10-3 and TRBJ1-4, with D perhaps TRBD1 (6 bases). Per germline, CDR1 ENHRY and CDR2 SYGVKD. V gave up 2 bases and J gave up 4 bases, with 8 bases separating them. This CDR3 region has 14 residues. The chain's CDR3 is CAISEGQYNEKLFF. The CDR3 DNA is TGTGCCATCAGTGAGGGACAGTATAATGAAAAACTGTTTTTT.

This chain joins TRBV10-2 and TRBJ2-5; 8 bases fit TRBD2. CDR1 is WSHSY and CDR2 is SAAADI in the germline V gene. V was pared by 4 bases and J by 4 bases, with 11 bases of the junction left unmatched. This CDR3 is 16 amino acids long. This CDR3 is CASSGDRRGARETQYF. As DNA, the CDR3 is TGCGCCAGCAGTGGGGATCGGCGGGGGGCCAGAGAGACCCAGTACTTC.

The chain joins TRBV21-1 to TRBJ2-5; TRBD2 is the table's D call and was not checked against the DNA. TRBV21-1 is a listed pseudogene. CDR3 length: 15 residues. The CDR3 sequence: CASSPKGGNQETQYF. In DNA form, the CDR3 reads TGTGCCAGCAGTCCGAAGGGGGGGAACCAAGAGACCCAGTACTTC.

The rearrangement links TRBV28 to TRBJ1-4; 7 nucleotides agree with TRBD1. This CDR3 contains 14 residues. Trimming took 9 bases from V and 8 from J; bases not matched to a gene: 12. Germline CDR1 and CDR2: MDHEN and SYDVKM. The CDR3 spells CASHPGGNREKLFF. For the CDR3, the DNA is TGTGCCAGTCATCCAGGGGGGAACCGCGAAAAACTGTTTTTT.

This CDR3 is CASSLAQDRAGNTIYF. The CDR3 DNA is TGTGCCAGCAGCTTAGCTCAGGACAGGGCGGGAAACACCATATATTTT. The J gene is TRBJ1-3, the V gene TRBV7-2, with 8 bases matching TRBD1. This CDR3 comprises 16 residues. The V and J ends lost 0 bases and 4 bases, in that order; junction bases with no gene match: 5. Germline V gives CDR1 SGHTA, CDR2 FQGNSA.

J is TRBJ2-7 and V is TRBV7-2; possibly TRBD1 for D (6 bases). V shed 3 bases and J shed 0 bases, with 15 bases lying between them. The CDR3 has 16 residues. CDR1 and CDR2 from the germline V gene are SGHTA and FQGNSA. CDR3 protein: CASSFRDIFSSYEQYF. CDR3 coding DNA: TGTGCCAGCAGCTTCCGGGACATATTTTCCTCCTACGAGCAGTACTTC.

V and J are TRBV5-1 and TRBJ2-1; 8 bases fit TRBD1. Trimming took 4 bases from V and 3 from J; bases not matched to a gene: 3. The length of the CDR3 is 14 residues. The germline CDR1 and CDR2 sequences are SGHRS and YFSETQ. DNA for the CDR3: TGCGCCAGCAGCCTGGGACAGGTCTACAATGAGCAGTTCTTC. Encoded protein: CASSLGQVYNEQFF.

The chain employs TRBV6-6 and TRBJ2-5; D call uncertain. The V end lost 2 bases, the J end lost 1 base, and 5 bases lay between the germline ends. Looked up from germline, CDR1 is MNHNY and CDR2 is SVGAGI (reference sequence). This CDR3 is 13 amino acids long. Written as DNA, the CDR3 is TGTGCCAGCAGTTACAGGAGCCAAGAGACCCAGTACTTC. This translates into CASSYRSQETQYF.

The V gene is TRBV27, the J gene TRBJ1-4; a possible D gene is TRBD1 (6 bases). The ends were cut back, 4 bases at V and 6 bases at J, with 12 bases in the middle. CDR1 MNHEY and CDR2 SMNVEV come from the germline V gene (reference sequence). This CDR3 comprises 14 residues. The DNA for the CDR3 is TGTGCCAGCAGTTCGAGGGGGAGCGATGAAAAACTGTTTTTT. This gives the protein CASSSRGSDEKLFF.

This clone was counted once. The chain is built from TRBV2 and TRBJ1-6; D is undetermined. CDR1 and CDR2 from the germline V gene are SNHLY and FYNNEI. Trimming took 6 bases from V and 7 from J, leaving 16 bases between them. The CDR3 loop spans 15 amino acids. Here the CDR3 DNA reads TGTGCCAGCAGATCGGCGGGGAGTAGGAATTCACCCCTCCACTTT. Protein: CASRSAGSRNSPLHF.

This clone has only one observation. V and J are TRBV6-5 and TRBJ2-5; D perhaps matches TRBD2 (5 bases). CDR1 and CDR2 from the germline V gene are MNHEY and SVGAGI. The CDR3 is made up of 11 amino acids. V was cut by 10 bases and J by 0 bases, with 6 bases left in between. The DNA for the CDR3 is TGTGCCACGGGGTACCAAGAGACCCAGTACTTC. This translates into CATGYQETQYF.

The rearrangement joins TRBV30 to TRBJ1-5; D is ambiguous. The CDR3 consists of 12 residues. The germline V gene encodes CDR1 GTSNPN and CDR2 SVGIG (reference sequence). V lost 4 bases and J 1 base, leaving 5 bases between the germline ends. For the CDR3, the DNA is TGTGCCTGGACCCACAGCAATCAGCCCCAGCATTTT. It is translated as CAWTHSNQPQHF.

CDR3 loop: CASSYDRGSYEQYF. CDR3 DNA: TGTGCCAGCAGTTATGACAGGGGCTCCTACGAGCAGTACTTC. V is TRBV6-5 and J is TRBJ2-7, with 8 bases identical to TRBD1. Trimming took 3 bases from V and 0 from J; bases not matched to a gene: 1. Germline loops: CDR1 MNHEY, CDR2 SVGAGI. The CDR3 extends over 14 amino acids.

J is TRBJ1-4 and V is TRBV29-1, with D perhaps matching TRBD1 (5 bases). Germline loops: CDR1 SQVTM, CDR2 ANQGSEA. Trimming pared 4 bases from V and 7 bases from J, leaving 13 bases between. CDR3 length: 13 residues. CDR3 loop: CSVGVGAGEKLFF. The CDR3 DNA reads as TGCAGCGTTGGTGTCGGGGCGGGTGAAAAACTGTTTTTT.

The V and J genes are TRBV19 and TRBJ2-2; D might be TRBD1 (6 bases). The CDR3 covers 13 residues. Germline CDR1 is LNHDA and CDR2 is SQIVND (reference sequence). Trimming took 5 bases from V and 8 from J, leaving 12 bases between them. The CDR3 sequence: CASSPSGTGELFF. The CDR3 DNA sequence: TGTGCCAGTAGTCCCTCCGGGACAGGGGAGCTGTTTTTT.

This clone was counted a single time. The chain employs TRBV5-4 and TRBJ2-7; weak D call: TRBD1 (6 bases). From germline, CDR1 is SGHNT and CDR2 YYREEE (reference sequence). V lost 0 bases and J lost 4, with 11 bases in between. The CDR3 has 14 amino acids. The CDR3 here is CASSLEGRGYEQYF. CDR3 bases: TGTGCCAGCAGCTTGGAGGGCAGGGGTTACGAGCAGTACTTC.

This clone showed up just a few times. V and J are TRBV7-9 and TRBJ1-2, with D maybe TRBD1 (6 bases). Germline-derived CDR1 and CDR2 are SEHNR and FQNEAQ (reference sequence). This CDR3 spans 18 amino acids. V was trimmed by 5 bases and J by 5 bases, leaving 27 bases between them. CDR3 in amino acids: CASSPLGQTRDTPYGYTF. CDR3 nucleotide sequence: TGTGCCAGCAGCCCTCTTGGCCAGACCAGGGACACACCATATGGCTACACCTTC. Full variable domain (outside the CDR3, taken from reference TRBV7-9 and TRBJ1-2): DTGVSQNPRHKITKRGQNVTFRCDPISEHNRLYWYRQTLGQGPEFLTYFQNEAQLEKSRLLSDRFSAERPKGSFSTLEIQRTEQGDSAMYLCASSPLGQTRDTPYGYTFGSGTRLTVV.

V and J are TRBV7-6 and TRBJ2-3, with D hard to call. This CDR3 has 13 amino acids. V was shortened by 0 bases and J by 6 bases, with 7 bases between the two germline ends. Germline assignment: CDR1 SGHVS and CDR2 FNYEAQ. The CDR3 nucleotides read TGTGCCAGCAGCTTAGCGGGGAAGGATACGCAGTATTTT. As protein: CASSLAGKDTQYF.

V usage is TRBV18 and J usage is TRBJ2-5, with D tentatively TRBD2 (6 bases). Germline CDR1 is KGHSH and CDR2 is LQKENI. The germline V and J ends were trimmed by 3 bases and 4 bases, with 15 bases remaining between them. The CDR3 length is 15 residues. This CDR3 is CASSPRTEGGETQYF. CDR3 DNA sequence: TGTGCCAGCTCACCCCGGACGGAGGGCGGAGAGACCCAGTACTTC.

This clone has just one count. Written as DNA, the CDR3 is TGTGCCAGCAGCGCAACTAGCAGCCAAGAGACCCAGTACTTC. Translating gives CASSATSSQETQYF. The V gene is TRBV14, the J gene TRBJ2-5; possible D gene TRBD2, 6 bases. V was trimmed by 5 bases and J by 1 base, leaving 11 bases between them. Looked up from germline, CDR1 is SGHDN and CDR2 is FVKESK. The CDR3 is made up of 14 amino acids.

The chain carries TRBV15 and TRBJ2-7, with TRBD2 identical over 7 bases. The CDR3 consists of 15 residues. Germline V gene data show CDR1 as LNHNV and CDR2 as YYDKDF (reference sequence). The junction had 8 bases not matched to a gene; V was cut back by 1 base and J by 5 bases. CDR3 sequence reads: CATSRGRGDHHEQYF. The CDR3 coding sequence is TGTGCCACCAGCAGAGGACGGGGGGACCACCACGAGCAGTACTTC.

The chain recombines TRBV14 with TRBJ2-2; 9 bases align to TRBD2. J was trimmed by 4 bases and V by 4 bases; bases with no gene match: 10. The CDR3 runs 17 residues. In germline, CDR1 is SGHDN, CDR2 FVKESK. The CDR3 nucleotides read TGTGCCAGCAGCCCCCTCATGGGCGGGGGGGCCACCGGGGAGCTGTTTTTT. It translates to CASSPLMGGGATGELFF.

The rearrangement uses TRBV7-8 and TRBJ2-5; D is unresolved. Germline-derived CDR1 and CDR2 are SGHVS and FQNEAQ. This CDR3 is built from 15 residues. Trimming removed 7 bases at V and 1 base at J, with 16 bases between. CDR3 in DNA: TGTGCCAGCATCCCCCCCAGGTGGGGCCAAGAGACCCAGTACTTC. Its protein is CASIPPRWGQETQYF. Full variable domain (outside the CDR3, taken from reference TRBV7-8 and TRBJ2-5): GAGVSQSPRYKVAKRGQDVALRCDPISGHVSLFWYQQALGQGPEFLTYFQNEAQLDKSGLPSDRFFAERPEGSVSTLKIQRTQQEDSAVYLCASIPPRWGQETQYFGPGTRLLVL.

V gene TRBV19 combines with J gene TRBJ1-5, with D perhaps matching TRBD1 (5 bases). Germline values: CDR1 LNHDA, CDR2 SQIVND (reference sequence). The length of the CDR3 is 15 residues. The germline V and J ends were trimmed by 5 bases and 1 base, with 12 bases remaining between them. In nucleotides, the CDR3 is TGTGCCAGTAGTTTGGGGAGGGGAAGCAATCAGCCCCAGCATTTT. This gives the protein CASSLGRGSNQPQHF.